Following are 9 T cell receptor beta chains from one sample sequenced in a study of cytomegalovirus exposure and HLA in healthy donors. Researchers ran the PCR with 60 Vbeta and 13 Jbeta primers. Here immunoSEQ multiplex PCR was the method, and the copy in TCRdb shows in-frame clones only, minus some. The table lists approximately 150,000 clones. Sequenced input: PBMCs. These receptors came from a woman between 50 and 59 years old in good health and CMV-seronegative.

The rearrangement uses TRBV7-3 and TRBJ2-2; D is possibly TRBD2 (6 bases). CDR3 length: 16 residues. The germline V and J ends were trimmed by 1 base and 2 bases, with 11 bases remaining between them. Germline CDR1 reads SGHTA; CDR2 reads FQGTGA. CDR3 sequence (DNA): TGTGCCAGCAGCTTAAGTGGCGGGGCAAACACCGGGGAGCTGTTTTTT. Its protein product is CASSLSGGANTGELFF.

The genes are TRBV19 and TRBJ1-5; 8 bases map to TRBD1. V dropped 5 bases and J dropped 3; count of bases not matched to a gene: 9. The germline CDR1 and CDR2 sequences are LNHDA and SQIVND (reference sequence). The CDR3 extends over 16 amino acids. Here the CDR3 DNA reads TGTGCCAGTAGTGGCTCAGGGGGCCTTCTCAATCAGCCCCAGCATTTT. Translation gives CASSGSGGLLNQPQHF.

V and J are TRBV4-1 and TRBJ1-5; D not certain. This CDR3 contains 14 residues. The ends were cut back, 3 bases at V and 6 bases at J, with 12 bases in the middle. CDR1 and CDR2 (germline): MGHRA, YSYEKL. CDR3 coding DNA: TGCGCCAGCAGCCATCCATCGTCGGGTCAGCCCCAGCATTTT. The encoded protein is CASSHPSSGQPQHF.

The rearrangement links TRBV11-1 to TRBJ2-7; 7 bases agree with TRBD1. CDR3 length: 13 amino acids. Germline V gene sequence: CDR1 SGHAT, CDR2 FQDESV (reference sequence). Germline trimming cut 5 bases from V and 6 bases from J; bases unmatched to any gene: 7. The CDR3 sequence is CASSRLGGSEQYF. CDR3 DNA: TGTGCCAGCAGCAGATTAGGGGGCAGCGAGCAGTACTTC.

This sequence joins TRBV13 and TRBJ2-1, with 9 bases that match TRBD2. Unmatched junction bases numbered 10, after V lost 5 bases and J lost 8 bases. The CDR3 spans 15 residues. Germline CDR1 PRHDT, CDR2 FYEKMQ (reference sequence). The CDR3 loop is CASSTGAGGPYEQFF. The CDR3 DNA follows: TGTGCCAGCAGCACCGGGGCGGGGGGGCCTTATGAGCAGTTCTTC.

The chain joins TRBV5-5 to TRBJ2-7; 9 nucleotides match TRBD2. The CDR3 consists of 16 residues. Losses at the gene ends were 7 bases for V and 5 bases for J; bases not matched to a gene: 16. The germline V gene has CDR1 SGHKS and CDR2 YYEKEE (reference sequence). CDR3 amino acids: CASAPHGAPSGDEQYF. The CDR3, as DNA: TGTGCCAGCGCCCCGCATGGGGCTCCTAGCGGGGACGAGCAGTACTTC. The variable domain in full, completed from reference TRBV5-5 and TRBJ2-7, reads DAGVTQSPTHLIKTRGQQVTLRCSPISGHKSVSWYQQVLGQGPQFIFQYYEKEERGRGNFPDRFSARQFPNYSSELNVNALLLGDSALYLCASAPHGAPSGDEQYFGPGTRLTVT.

The chain couples TRBV5-1 to TRBJ1-2; D is perhaps TRBD1 (5 bases). The ends were cut back, 0 bases at V and 8 bases at J, with 11 bases in the middle. The CDR3 length is 13 residues. Per the germline V gene, CDR1 is SGHRS and CDR2 is YFSETQ. CDR3 in DNA: TGCGCCAGCAGCTTGGTAGGGGTTGGGGGCTACACCTTC. Protein: CASSLVGVGGYTF.

CDR3 sequence (DNA): TGTGCCAGCAGCATCCGGGACTGGGGCTCCTACGAGCAGTACTTC. It yields the protein CASSIRDWGSYEQYF. The gene calls are TRBV7-2 and TRBJ2-7, with D possibly being TRBD2 (6 bases). V shed 5 bases and J shed 0 bases, with 14 bases lying between them. Germline V CDR1 and CDR2: SGHTA, FQGNSA. CDR3 size: 15 residues.

The genes are TRBV27 and TRBJ1-1, with D perhaps matching TRBD1 (5 bases). The CDR3 totals 13 residues. V lost 4 bases, J lost 1 base, and 7 bases lay in between. Germline V gives CDR1 MNHEY, CDR2 SMNVEV (reference sequence). This chain's CDR3 is CASSWGGNTEAFF. CDR3 nucleotide sequence: TGTGCCAGCAGTTGGGGGGGGAACACTGAAGCTTTCTTT.